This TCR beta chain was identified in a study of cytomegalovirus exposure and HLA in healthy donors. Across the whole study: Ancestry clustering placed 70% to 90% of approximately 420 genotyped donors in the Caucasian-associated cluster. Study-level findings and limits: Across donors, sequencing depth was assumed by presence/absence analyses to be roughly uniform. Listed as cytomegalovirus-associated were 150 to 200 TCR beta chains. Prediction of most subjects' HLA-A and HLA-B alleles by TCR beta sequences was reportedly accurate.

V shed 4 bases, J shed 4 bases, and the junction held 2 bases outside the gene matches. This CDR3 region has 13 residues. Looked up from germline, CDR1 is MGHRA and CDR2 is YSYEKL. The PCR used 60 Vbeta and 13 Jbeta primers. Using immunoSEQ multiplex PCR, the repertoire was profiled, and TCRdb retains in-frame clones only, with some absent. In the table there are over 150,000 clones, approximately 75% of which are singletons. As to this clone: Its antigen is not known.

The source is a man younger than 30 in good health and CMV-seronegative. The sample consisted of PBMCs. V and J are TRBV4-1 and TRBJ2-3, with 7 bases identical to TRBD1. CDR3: CASSLTGADTQYF. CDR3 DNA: TGCGCCAGCAGCCTAACAGGGGCAGATACGCAGTATTTT.